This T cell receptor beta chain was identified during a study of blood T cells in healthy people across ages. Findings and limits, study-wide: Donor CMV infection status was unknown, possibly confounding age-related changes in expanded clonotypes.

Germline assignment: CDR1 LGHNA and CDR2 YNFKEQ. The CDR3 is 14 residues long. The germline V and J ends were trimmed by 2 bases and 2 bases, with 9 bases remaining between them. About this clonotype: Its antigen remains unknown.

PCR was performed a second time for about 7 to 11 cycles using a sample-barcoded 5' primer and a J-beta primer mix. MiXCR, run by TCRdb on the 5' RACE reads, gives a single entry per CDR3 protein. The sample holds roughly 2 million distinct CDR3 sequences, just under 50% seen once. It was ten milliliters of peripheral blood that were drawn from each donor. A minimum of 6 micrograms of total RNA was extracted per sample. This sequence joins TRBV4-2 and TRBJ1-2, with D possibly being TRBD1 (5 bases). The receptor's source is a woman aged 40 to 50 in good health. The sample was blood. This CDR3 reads CASSQWAGNYGYTF. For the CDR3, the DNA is TGTGCCAGCAGCCAATGGGCAGGGAACTATGGCTACACCTTC.